The 2 T cell receptor beta chains below come from one sample, sequenced in a study of type 1 and type 2 diabetes patients. The PCR template was genomic DNA. Multiplex PCR with 30 forward and 13 reverse primers amplified the TCR beta CDR3. TCRdb ran MiXCR on the multiplex PCR reads and lists one entry per CDR3 protein. The table records a few hundred thousand distinct CDR3 sequences, roughly 50% of them present only once. The specimen sequenced was peripheral blood mononuclear cells (PBMCs). These receptors were taken from a man aged 18-30 years with type 2 diabetes.

This clonotype turned up a few times. J is TRBJ2-7 and V is TRBV20-1, with D possibly matching TRBD1 (5 bases). V lost 0 bases, J lost 4 bases, and 16 bases lay in between. The CDR3 loop spans 15 amino acids. Germline loops: CDR1 DFQATT, CDR2 SNEGSKA (reference sequence). DNA of the CDR3: TGCAGTGCTAGAGACCGCAGGGTGGGGTCTTACGAGCAGTACTTC. Residues: CSARDRRVGSYEQYF.

This clonotype has more than one count but fewer than ten. The V gene is TRBV7-3, the J gene TRBJ2-2; no firm D call. V was trimmed by 5 bases and J by 5 bases, leaving 9 bases between them. The CDR3 has 13 amino acids. Germline V gives CDR1 SGHTA, CDR2 FQGTGA. The chain's CDR3 is CASSPAGTGELFF. The CDR3 bases are TGTGCCAGCAGCCCTGCTGGGACCGGGGAGCTGTTTTTT.